This TCR beta chain was sequenced for a study of monozygotic twins with inflammatory bowel disease (dated by TCRdb to the late 2010s). Concerning the study at large: The complete study included approximately 28 monozygotic twin pairs: 19 IBD-discordant Danish pairs and nine German pairs, of which four were IBD-concordant and five were IBD-discordant. The search for disease-associated traits relied mainly on comparing, within discordant pairs, IBD patients with their genetically identical healthy co-twins. Each individual had, on average, about 151 000 unique TCRalpha sequences and 181 000 unique TCRbeta sequences available for analysis.

As regards this clonotype: Its recognized antigen is unknown.

Overall study outcomes, separate from this receptor: The analysis was unable to tell apart different T cell subtypes. IBD patients shared fewer clonotypes with other individuals than healthy twins did, most markedly in patients showing signs of disease activity. Because patients were on differing immunosuppressive treatments, the repertoires may have picked up extra background noise and inter-individual variability. Concordant and discordant twins showed no difference in repertoire similarity, possibly because of limited statistical power. Measured by the inverse Simpson index, TCRbeta repertoire diversity was lower in IBD patients than in their healthy co-twins. No single strong signal or clonotype linked to IBD turned up in the results, so the idea that one exists was not supported.

The receptor library was made with 5' RACE. Preparation of each TCR library used roughly 3.5 ug of total RNA. For each sample, cDNA synthesis with SMARTScribe reverse transcriptase was split into eight separate reactions. During cDNA synthesis, template switching introduced unique molecular identifiers that contained a 6-nucleotide sample barcode. TCRalpha and TCRbeta cDNA was amplified in two nested PCRs of about 17 and 10 cycles, and bead purification was carried out after each PCR. Before amplification, the cDNA was treated with uracil DNA-glycosylase and purified using the QIAquick PCR purification kit. In the second PCR, Illumina TruSeq-compatible adapters and sample-specific barcodes were added. TapeStation and Qubit were used to check library quality and concentration, and 4 to 6 ng of each library went into the pool. Sequencing of the pooled libraries was done on an Illumina HiSeq2500 single-index Rapid Run using custom sequencing primers and 2 x 100 bp reads. From the authors' description of their analysis: PCR and sequencing errors were corrected by UMI-based consensus assembly using MiGEC version 1.2.6. V(D)J alignment, clonotype assembly and CDR3 extraction were performed with MiXCR version 2.1.1. To normalise gene usage, clonotype sharing and MAIT/NKT TCR abundance, the analysis used the top 1000, 10 000 and 20 000 clonotypes per sample. After downsampling to 27 000 UMIs, diversity was calculated as the inverse Simpson index using the vegan R package. Paired Mann-Whitney U tests on discordant twin pairs were used, with Benjamini-Hochberg multiple-testing correction. Reprocessed by TCRdb, the reads give a single entry per CDR3 protein sequence, without DNA. The authors' filters were not applied to this entry. The sample's records list 150,000 to 200,000 distinct CDR3 sequences. The top ten hold approximately 2.5% of the sample.

The CDR3 covers 13 residues, taking in both the cysteine and the phenylalanine. Nucleotide data are not available. The germline V gene sets CDR1 to SQVTM and CDR2 to ANQGSEA. From each donor, an approximately 2.4 ml peripheral blood sample was collected into PAXgene tubes and kept at -80 degrees C. Without any T cell sorting, total RNA was extracted from whole blood using the PAXgene blood miRNA kit on an automated QIAcube. Peripheral blood from monozygotic twin pairs, either concordant or discordant for inflammatory bowel disease, underwent deep TCRalpha and TCRbeta repertoire profiling that used unique molecular barcoding. Smoking habits were recorded for all twin pairs, and each individual was classified as a current, former or never smoker.

The specimen sequenced was blood. This TCR was sampled from a human donor with ulcerative colitis or Crohn's disease, or a healthy co-twin of an affected twin (not recorded which). Rearrangement joined TRBV29-1 to TRBJ1-1. CDR3 loop: CSGRRGEGAEAFF.